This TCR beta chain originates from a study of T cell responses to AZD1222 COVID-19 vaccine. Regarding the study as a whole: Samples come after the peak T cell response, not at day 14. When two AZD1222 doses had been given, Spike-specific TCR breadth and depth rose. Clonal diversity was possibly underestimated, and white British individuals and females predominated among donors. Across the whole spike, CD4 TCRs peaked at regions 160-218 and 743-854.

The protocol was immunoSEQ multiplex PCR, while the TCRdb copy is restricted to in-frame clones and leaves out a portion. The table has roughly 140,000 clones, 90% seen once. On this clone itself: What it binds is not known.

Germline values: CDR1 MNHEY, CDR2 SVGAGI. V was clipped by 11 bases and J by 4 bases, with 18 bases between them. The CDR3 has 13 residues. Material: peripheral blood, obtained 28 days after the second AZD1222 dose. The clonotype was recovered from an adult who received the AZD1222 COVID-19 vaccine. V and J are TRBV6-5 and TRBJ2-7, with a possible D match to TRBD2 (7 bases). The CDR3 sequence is CAEGEGLDYEQYF. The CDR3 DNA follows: TGTGCCGAGGGGGAGGGGTTGGATTACGAGCAGTACTTC.